A selection of T cell receptor beta chains follows, all from one sample in a study of blood T cells in healthy people across ages. From the 5' RACE reads, TCRdb called clonotypes with MiXCR, one entry per CDR3 protein. The sample gives about 720,000 distinct CDR3 sequences, approximately 21% of which show up once; about 22% is in the top ten. Sequenced: blood. The receptors derive from a man between 65 and 80 years old in good health. Both conserved end residues are part of each CDR3. A D gene is named only where the DNA matches it firmly. A clone size is listed for some rows: how often the clone was seen (once, few, many), or a class if it is expanded.

D gene | J gene | V gene | clone size | CDR3 DNA | CDR3 protein
TRBD1 | TRBJ1-1 | TRBV7-9 | NA | TGTGCCAGCAGCTTGACAGGGGTACGAGCTTTCTTT | CASSLTGVRAFF
TRBD1 | TRBJ1-4 | TRBV7-2 | many | TGTGCCAGCAGCAGGACAGGGGGCTCGCAACTGTTTTTT | CASSRTGGSQLFF
NA | TRBJ2-7 | TRBV7-8 | NA | TGTGCCAGCAGCTTATCCAGGGGAGGGGACGAGCAGTACTTC | CASSLSRGGDEQYF
TRBD1 | TRBJ2-3 | TRBV4-3 | few | TGCGCCAGCAGCCAAGACAGGGGGTCCGGGGATACGCAGTATTTT | CASSQDRGSGDTQYF
NA | TRBJ2-1 | TRBV6-5 | NA | TGTGCCAGCAGTTACTCGGCGGGGCACAATGAGCAGTTCTTC | CASSYSAGHNEQFF
NA | TRBJ2-3 | TRBV5-1 | NA | TGCGCCAGCAGCACCCTTAGCAGCCAGATCACAGATACGCAGTATTTT | CASSTLSSQITDTQYF
NA | TRBJ1-1 | TRBV6-5 | few | TGTGCCAGCAGTTACGACAGGCCGAACACTGAAGCTTTCTTT | CASSYDRPNTEAFF
NA | TRBJ2-5 | TRBV24-1 | NA | TGTGCCACCAGTGACTGGGACTGGGAGGAGACCCAGTACTTC | CATSDWDWEETQYF
NA | TRBJ2-1 | TRBV6-6 | few | TGTGCCAGCAGTTATTCGCCGGTGACGCAGTTCTTC | CASSYSPVTQFF
TRBD1 | TRBJ2-7 | TRBV7-8 | NA | TGTGCCAGCAGCTCCCCAATCCACGGGACAGGGGGCCTCGAGCAGTACTTC | CASSSPIHGTGGLEQYF
NA | TRBJ2-1 | TRBV20-1 | few | TGCAGTGCTAGGGGACTCACTTACAATGAGCAGTTCTTC | CSARGLTYNEQFF
NA | TRBJ2-1 | TRBV4-1 | NA | TGCGCCAGCAGCCAAGAACGGCGGGACCGTCCTGGGGGTGAGCAGTTCTTC | CASSQERRDRPGGEQFF
TRBD1 | TRBJ2-5 | TRBV7-2 | once | TGTGCCAGCAGCTGGCCGGGACAGGGAATGCGAGAGCAGTACTTC | CASSWPGQGMREQYF
NA | TRBJ2-5 | TRBV28 | NA | TGTGCCAGCAGTCTCCGGGGGTTGACCCAGTACTTC | CASSLRGLTQYF
NA | TRBJ2-5 | TRBV7-2 | NA | TGTGCCAGCAGCTTAGCCCGGGCCCAAGAGACCCAGTACTTC | CASSLARAQETQYF
NA | TRBJ2-5 | TRBV27 | few | TGTGCCAGCAGGACAAGAGGGGGTGTGGAGACCCAGTACTTC | CASRTRGGVETQYF
NA | TRBJ1-1 | TRBV15 | NA | TGTGCCACCAGCAGAGACTATTTAGGGAGAGAAGCTTTCTTT | CATSRDYLGREAFF
TRBD1 | TRBJ1-6 | TRBV7-2 | NA | TGTGCCAGCAGCCGAACCGGGACAGGGAGGGATTCACCCCTCCACTTT | CASSRTGTGRDSPLHF
NA | TRBJ2-1 | TRBV21-1 | NA | TGTGCCAGCAGCAAAGCGCCTAGCGGCAACAATGAGCAGTTCTTC | CASSKAPSGNNEQFF
NA | TRBJ1-5 | TRBV3-1 | NA | TGTGCCAGCAGCCGAGGGGGGAGTAACAATCAGCCCCAGCATTTT | CASSRGGSNNQPQHF
NA | TRBJ1-3 | TRBV21-1 | once | TGTGCCAGCAGCAAAACAGGGGGCTTTAGAAACACCATATATTTT | CASSKTGGFRNTIYF
NA | TRBJ2-6 | TRBV29-1 | few | TGCAGCGTTACCCTTTCTGGGGCCAACGTCCTGACTTTC | CSVTLSGANVLTF
TRBD2 | TRBJ2-1 | TRBV5-1 | few | TGCGCCAGCAGCCCGCGGGGGACCTCCTACAATGAGCAGTTCTTC | CASSPRGTSYNEQFF
NA | TRBJ2-3 | TRBV19 | once | TGTGCCAGTAAGGTGGGAGGCACAGATACGCAGTACTTT | CASKVGGTDTQYF
NA | TRBJ1-5 | TRBV12-3/TRBV12-4 | NA | TGTGCCAGCAGTTCCCGAAGGTCCTCAAATCAGCCCCAGCATTTT | CASSSRRSSNQPQHF
NA | TRBJ1-2 | TRBV3-1 | NA | TGTGCCAGCAGCAGGGCTAGCTATGGCTACACCTTC | CASSRASYGYTF
NA | TRBJ1-1 | TRBV6-5 | many | TGTGCCAGCAGTTACTCAGTTTTGAGGGAGAACACTGAAGCTTTCTTT | CASSYSVLRENTEAFF
NA | TRBJ1-1 | TRBV6-5 | NA | TGTGCCAGCAGTAAAGGGCAGGGGCTGGCTGAAGCTTTCTTT | CASSKGQGLAEAFF
NA | TRBJ1-1 | TRBV16 | NA | TGTGCCAGCAGCCAGGGGGGGCTCTTAACTGAAGCTTTCTTT | CASSQGGLLTEAFF
TRBD2 | TRBJ2-5 | TRBV18 | few | TGTGCCAGCTCACCACTTAGCGGGACACAAGAGACCCAGTACTTC | CASSPLSGTQETQYF
NA | TRBJ1-2 | TRBV28 | NA | TGTGCCAGCTCGGGGGCCGACTATGGCTACACCTTC | CASSGADYGYTF
TRBD2 | TRBJ2-3 | TRBV7-2 | few | TGTGCCAGCAGCTTAGCGGGACTAGCGGGACTCGACACAGATACGCAGTATTTT | CASSLAGLAGLDTDTQYF
TRBD2 | TRBJ2-5 | TRBV12-3/TRBV12-4 | NA | TGTGCCAGCAGTTGGACTAGCGGGTACCAAGAGACCCAGTACTTC | CASSWTSGYQETQYF
NA | TRBJ2-7 | TRBV20-1 | few | TGCAGTGCGGCGGGTCCGTCCTACGAGCAGTACTTC | CSAAGPSYEQYF
TRBD2 | TRBJ2-3 | TRBV12-3/TRBV12-4 | few | TGTGCCAGCAGTTCCCCAAGGCGGACTAGCGCAGGGGATACGCAGTATTTT | CASSSPRRTSAGDTQYF
NA | TRBJ1-2 | TRBV7-9 | few | TGTGCCAGCAGCTTAGTTGTTTCCTATGGCTACACCTTC | CASSLVVSYGYTF
TRBD2 | TRBJ2-2 | TRBV12-3/TRBV12-4 | NA | TGTGCCAGCAGTTTCTCTAGCGGGGGGATTTTCGGGGAGCTGTTTTTT | CASSFSSGGIFGELFF
NA | TRBJ2-3 | TRBV7-2 | many | TGTGCCAGCAGACCTTTCGGGGGAACAGATACGCAGTATTTT | CASRPFGGTDTQYF
TRBD2 | TRBJ2-3 | TRBV10-1 | NA | TGCGCCAGCAGAGGGGGACTAGCGCGCACAGATACGCAGTATTTT | CASRGGLARTDTQYF
TRBD1 | TRBJ2-7 | TRBV14 | NA | TGTGCCAGATTGGACAGGGGATACGAGCAGTACTTC | CARLDRGYEQYF